These 6 T cell receptor beta chains came from one sample sequenced in a study of CD8+ T cells in alopecia areata. Reverse transcription of extracted RNA yielded cDNA, which provided the sequencing template. Profiling relied on immunoSEQ multiplex PCR, and the TCRdb table lists in-frame clones only, not all of them. The sample yields some 110,000 clones, without any singletons. Sequencing was done on a sample of lesional skin. Receptors originate from a C3H/HeJ mouse with alopecia areata. As its MHC haplotype, the strain has H2-k.

This clone was seen a few times. Gene names refer to mouse genes. The read comes to an end 4 residues before the CDR3 does, leaving the germline J gene to fill in the end. The gene calls are TRBV17 and TRBJ2-1, with 9 bases identical to TRBD1. The length of the CDR3 is 15 residues. With 0 bases clipped from V and 4 bases from J, the junction kept 1 base outside the gene matches. Germline V gene lookup returns CDR1 MNHDT and CDR2 YYDKIL. The CDR3 loop is CASSRDGTGYAEQFF. The covered CDR3 bases are TGTGCTAGCAGTAGAGACGGGACAGGGTATGCT. Complete variable domain (other parts from reference TRBV17 and TRBJ2-1): DTTVKQNPRYKLARVGKPVNLICSQTMNHDTMYWYQKKPNQAPKLLLFYYDKILNREADTFEKFQSSRPNNSFCSLYIGSAGLEYSAMYLCASSRDGTGYAEQFFGPGTRLTVL.

Turning to this clone: Gene names refer to mouse genes. Read sequence stops 4 residues before the CDR3 end, and the germline J gene provides the missing end. The chain recombines TRBV1 with TRBJ2-1; 7 nucleotides agree with TRBD1. The CDR3 spans 15 residues. V trimming: 0 bases; J trimming: 5 bases; junction bases outside the gene matches: 4. The V gene's germline CDR1 is NSQYPW and CDR2 LRSPGD (reference sequence). This CDR3 is CTCSADTGVHAEQFF. The sequenced CDR3 bases are TGCACCTGCAGTGCAGATACAGGGGTGCATGCT.

On this clone: Gene and germline names: mouse. The sequence runs out 4 residues before the end of the CDR3; the remainder is reconstructed from the germline J gene. The J gene is TRBJ2-3, the V gene TRBV13-3; 10 positions agree with TRBD1. Germline lookup yields CDR1 NNHDY and CDR2 SYVADS. CDR3 length: 16 amino acids. The ends lost 3 bases at V and 2 bases at J; junction bases unmatched: 6. This CDR3 is CASSVDRGRTAETLYF. The sequenced CDR3 bases are TGTGCCAGCAGTGTAGACAGGGGGCGGACTGCAGAA.

Turning to this clone: Genes and germline come from the mouse. The sequence runs out 4 residues before the end of the CDR3; the remainder is reconstructed from the germline J gene. The chain is built from TRBV31 and TRBJ1-2, with D possibly matching TRBD1 (6 bases). The CDR3 runs 13 residues. Between the trimmed V and J ends, which lost 0 bases and 4 bases, there was a span of 9 bases. Germline V gene sequence: CDR1 GKSSPN, CDR2 SITVG. CDR3 in amino acids: CAWSLRGSSDYTF. The DNA read from the CDR3 is TGTGCCTGGAGTCTCAGGGGAAGCTCC. Variable domain in full (rest from reference TRBV31 and TRBJ1-2): AQTIHQWPVAEIKAVGSPLSLGCTIKGKSSPNLYWYWQATGGTLQQLFYSITVGQVESVVQLNLSASRPKDDQFILSTEKLLLSHSGFYLCAWSLRGSSDYTFGSGTRLLVI.

With regard to this clone: Genes here carry mouse names. The CDR3 extends 4 residues past the end of the read, so its final part is completed from the germline J gene. This chain connects TRBV13-3 to TRBJ2-1; 12 bases line up with TRBD2. The V gene's germline CDR1 is NNHDY and CDR2 SYVADS. This CDR3 has 15 amino acids. The junction had 4 bases not matched to a gene; V was cut back by 5 bases and J by 4 bases. The CDR3 reads CASRTGGARYAEQFF. The sequenced CDR3 bases are TGTGCCAGCAGGACTGGGGGGGCGAGGTATGCT.

This clone was detected only a few times. Gene names denote mouse genes. The CDR3 extends 4 residues past the end of the read, so its final part is completed from the germline J gene. The rearrangement joins TRBV13-1 to TRBJ2-5; tentatively, D is TRBD2 (5 bases). Trimming left V 0 bases short and J 0 bases short, with 8 bases between. This CDR3 spans 15 amino acids. Germline CDR1 and CDR2: NSHNY and SYGAGN. CDR3 loop: CASSDDWINQDTQYF. The sequenced part of the CDR3 DNA is TGTGCCAGCAGTGATGACTGGATTAACCAAGAC.